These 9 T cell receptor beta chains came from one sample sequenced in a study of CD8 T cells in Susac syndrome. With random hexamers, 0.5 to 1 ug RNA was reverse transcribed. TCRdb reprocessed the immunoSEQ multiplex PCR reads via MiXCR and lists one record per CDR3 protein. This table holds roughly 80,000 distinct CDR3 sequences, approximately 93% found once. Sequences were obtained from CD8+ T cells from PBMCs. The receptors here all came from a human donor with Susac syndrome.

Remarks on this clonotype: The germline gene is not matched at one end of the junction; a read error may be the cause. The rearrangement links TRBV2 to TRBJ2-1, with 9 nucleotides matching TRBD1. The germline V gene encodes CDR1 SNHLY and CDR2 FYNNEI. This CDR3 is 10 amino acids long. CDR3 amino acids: CASHTGGTGF. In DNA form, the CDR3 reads TGTGCCAGCCATACAGGGGGCACAGGGTTC.

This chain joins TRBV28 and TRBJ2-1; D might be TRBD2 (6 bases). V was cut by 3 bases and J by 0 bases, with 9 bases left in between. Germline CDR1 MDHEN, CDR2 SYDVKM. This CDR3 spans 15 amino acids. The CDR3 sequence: CASSLWRDSYNEQFF. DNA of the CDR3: TGTGCCAGCAGTTTGTGGCGGGACTCCTACAATGAGCAGTTCTTC.

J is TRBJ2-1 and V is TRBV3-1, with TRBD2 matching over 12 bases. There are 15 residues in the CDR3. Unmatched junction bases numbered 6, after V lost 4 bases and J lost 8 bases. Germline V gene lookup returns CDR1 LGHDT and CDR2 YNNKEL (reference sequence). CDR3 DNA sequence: TGTGCCAGCAGCCCTAGCGGGGGGGTCTCCGATGAGCAGTTCTTC. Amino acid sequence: CASSPSGGVSDEQFF.

Written as DNA, the CDR3 is TGTGCCATCAGTGTAAGGGTGGACAGGGGGAACACCGGGGAGCTGTTTTTT. The encoded protein is CAISVRVDRGNTGELFF. The chain couples TRBV10-3 to TRBJ2-2; 9 bases match TRBD1. J was trimmed by 1 base and V by 4 bases; bases with no gene match: 7. Germline V gene data show CDR1 as ENHRY and CDR2 as SYGVKD. CDR3 length equals 17 residues.

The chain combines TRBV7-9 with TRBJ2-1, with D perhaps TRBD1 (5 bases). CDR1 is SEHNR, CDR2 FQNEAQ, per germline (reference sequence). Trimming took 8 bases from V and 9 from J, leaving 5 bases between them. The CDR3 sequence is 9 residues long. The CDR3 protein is CASGAEQFF. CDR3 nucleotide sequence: TGTGCCAGCGGGGCTGAGCAGTTCTTC.

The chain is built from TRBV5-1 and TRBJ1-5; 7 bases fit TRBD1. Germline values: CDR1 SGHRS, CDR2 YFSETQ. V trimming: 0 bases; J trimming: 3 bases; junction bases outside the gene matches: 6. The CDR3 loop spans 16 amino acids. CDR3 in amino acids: CASSLAPGGNNQPQHF. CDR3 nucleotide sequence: TGCGCCAGCAGCTTGGCCCCAGGGGGGAACAATCAGCCCCAGCATTTT. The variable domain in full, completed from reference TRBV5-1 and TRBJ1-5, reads KAGVTQTPRYLIKTRGQQVTLSCSPISGHRSVSWYQQTPGQGLQFLFEYFSETQRNKGNFPGRFSGRQFSNSRSEMNVSTLELGDSALYLCASSLAPGGNNQPQHFGDGTRLSIL.

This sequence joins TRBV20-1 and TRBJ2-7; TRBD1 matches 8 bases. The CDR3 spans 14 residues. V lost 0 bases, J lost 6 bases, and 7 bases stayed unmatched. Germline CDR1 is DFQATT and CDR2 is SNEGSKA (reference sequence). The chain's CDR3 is CSARDKRQGREQYF. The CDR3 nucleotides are TGCAGTGCTAGAGATAAGAGACAGGGGCGCGAGCAGTACTTC.

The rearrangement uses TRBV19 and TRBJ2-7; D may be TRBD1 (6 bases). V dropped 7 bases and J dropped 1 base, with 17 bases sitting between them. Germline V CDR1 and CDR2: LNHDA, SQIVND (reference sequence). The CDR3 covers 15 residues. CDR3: CASTAGRGQSYEQYF. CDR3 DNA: TGTGCCAGTACCGCAGGTAGGGGACAATCCTACGAGCAGTACTTC.

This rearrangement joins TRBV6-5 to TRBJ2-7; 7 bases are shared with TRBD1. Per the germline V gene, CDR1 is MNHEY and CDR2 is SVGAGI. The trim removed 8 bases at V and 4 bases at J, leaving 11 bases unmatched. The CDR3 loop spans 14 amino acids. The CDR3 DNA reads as TGTGCCAGCGGCACGACAGGGAAACTGTACGAGCAGTACTTC. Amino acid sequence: CASGTTGKLYEQYF.